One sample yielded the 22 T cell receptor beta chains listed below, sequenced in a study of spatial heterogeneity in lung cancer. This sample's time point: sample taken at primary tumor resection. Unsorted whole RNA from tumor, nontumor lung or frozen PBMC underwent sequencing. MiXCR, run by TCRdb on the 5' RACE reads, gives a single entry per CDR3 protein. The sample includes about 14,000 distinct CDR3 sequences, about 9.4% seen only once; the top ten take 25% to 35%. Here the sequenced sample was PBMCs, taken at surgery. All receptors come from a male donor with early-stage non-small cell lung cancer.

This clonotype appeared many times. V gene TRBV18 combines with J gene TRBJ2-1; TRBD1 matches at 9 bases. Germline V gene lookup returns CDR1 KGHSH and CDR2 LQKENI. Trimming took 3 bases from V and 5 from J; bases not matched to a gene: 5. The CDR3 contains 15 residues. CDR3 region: CASSPRDRVDNEQFF. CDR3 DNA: TGTGCCAGCTCACCTCGGGACAGGGTTGACAATGAGCAGTTCTTC. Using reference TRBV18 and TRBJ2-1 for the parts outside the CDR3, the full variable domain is NAGVMQNPRHLVRRRGQEARLRCSPMKGHSHVYWYRQLPEEGLKFMVYLQKENIIDESGMPKERFSAEFPKEGPSILRIQQVVRGDSAAYFCASSPRDRVDNEQFFGPGTRLTVL.

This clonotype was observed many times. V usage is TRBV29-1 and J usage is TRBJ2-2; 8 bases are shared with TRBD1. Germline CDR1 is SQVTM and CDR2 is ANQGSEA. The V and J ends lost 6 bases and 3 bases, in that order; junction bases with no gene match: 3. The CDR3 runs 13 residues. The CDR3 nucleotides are TGCAGCGTCCAGGACAGGGACACCGGGGAGCTGTTTTTT. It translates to CSVQDRDTGELFF.

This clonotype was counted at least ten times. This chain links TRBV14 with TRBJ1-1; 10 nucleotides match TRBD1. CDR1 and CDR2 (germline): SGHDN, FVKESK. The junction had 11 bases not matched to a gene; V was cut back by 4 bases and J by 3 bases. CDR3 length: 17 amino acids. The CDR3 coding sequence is TGTGCCAGCAGCCCGAAGGGGACAGGGGTAGCGGACACTGAAGCTTTCTTT. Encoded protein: CASSPKGTGVADTEAFF.

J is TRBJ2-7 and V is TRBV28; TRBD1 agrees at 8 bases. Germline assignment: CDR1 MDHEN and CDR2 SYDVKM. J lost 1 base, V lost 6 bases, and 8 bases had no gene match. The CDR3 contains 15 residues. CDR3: CASSLSGTGSYEQYF. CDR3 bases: TGTGCCAGCAGCCTATCCGGGACAGGATCCTACGAGCAGTACTTC.

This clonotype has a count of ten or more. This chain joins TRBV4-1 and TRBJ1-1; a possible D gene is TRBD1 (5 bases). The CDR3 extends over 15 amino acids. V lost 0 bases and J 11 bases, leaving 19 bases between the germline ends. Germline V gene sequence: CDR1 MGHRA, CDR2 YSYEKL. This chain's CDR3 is CASSQDSGDPWRAFF. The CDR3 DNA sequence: TGCGCCAGCAGCCAAGATAGCGGGGACCCATGGAGGGCTTTCTTT.

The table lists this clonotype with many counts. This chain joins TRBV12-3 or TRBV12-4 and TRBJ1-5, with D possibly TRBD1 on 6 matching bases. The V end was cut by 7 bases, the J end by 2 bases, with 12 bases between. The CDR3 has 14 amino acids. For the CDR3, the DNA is TGTGCCAGCAACCCAGGGGTGGGCAATCAGCCCCAGCATTTT. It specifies CASNPGVGNQPQHF.

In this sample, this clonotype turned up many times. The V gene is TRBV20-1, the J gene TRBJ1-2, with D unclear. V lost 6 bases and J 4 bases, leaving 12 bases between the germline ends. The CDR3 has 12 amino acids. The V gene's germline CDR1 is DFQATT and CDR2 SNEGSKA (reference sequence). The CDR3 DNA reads TGCAGTGCCCGGGAGGCAACCTATGGCTACACCTTC. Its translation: CSAREATYGYTF.

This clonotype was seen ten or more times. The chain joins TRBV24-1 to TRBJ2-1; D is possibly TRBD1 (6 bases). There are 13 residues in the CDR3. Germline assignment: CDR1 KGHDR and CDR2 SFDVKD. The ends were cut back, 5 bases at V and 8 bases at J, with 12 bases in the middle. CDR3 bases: TGTGCCACCAGTGGACAGGTCTTCCATGAGCAGTTCTTC. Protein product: CATSGQVFHEQFF.

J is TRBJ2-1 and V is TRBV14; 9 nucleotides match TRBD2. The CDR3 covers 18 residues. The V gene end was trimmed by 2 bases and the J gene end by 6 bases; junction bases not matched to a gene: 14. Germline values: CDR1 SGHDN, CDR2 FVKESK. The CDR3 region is CASSQTVGKGGRANEQFF. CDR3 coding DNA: TGTGCCAGCAGCCAAACGGTCGGTAAAGGCGGGAGGGCCAATGAGCAGTTCTTC.

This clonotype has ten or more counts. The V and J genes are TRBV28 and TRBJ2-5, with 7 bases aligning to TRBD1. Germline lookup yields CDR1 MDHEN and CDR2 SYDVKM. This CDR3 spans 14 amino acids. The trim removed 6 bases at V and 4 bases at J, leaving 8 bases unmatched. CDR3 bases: TGTGCCAGCAGCCCGACAGGGTTCAGAGAGACCCAGTACTTC. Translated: CASSPTGFRETQYF.

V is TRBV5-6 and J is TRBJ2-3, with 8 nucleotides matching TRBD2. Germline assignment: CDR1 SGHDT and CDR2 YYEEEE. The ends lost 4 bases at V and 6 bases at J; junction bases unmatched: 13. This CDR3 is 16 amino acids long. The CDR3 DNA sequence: TGTGCCAGCAGCCCAGGTACCGGGAGGGCGGATGATACGCAGTATTTT. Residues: CASSPGTGRADDTQYF.

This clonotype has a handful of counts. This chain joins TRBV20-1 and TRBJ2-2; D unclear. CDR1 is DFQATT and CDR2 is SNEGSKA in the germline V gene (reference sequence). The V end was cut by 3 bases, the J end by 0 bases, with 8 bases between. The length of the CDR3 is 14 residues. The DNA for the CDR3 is TGCAGTGCTAGTAGGCAGACGAACACCGGGGAGCTGTTTTTT. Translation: CSASRQTNTGELFF.

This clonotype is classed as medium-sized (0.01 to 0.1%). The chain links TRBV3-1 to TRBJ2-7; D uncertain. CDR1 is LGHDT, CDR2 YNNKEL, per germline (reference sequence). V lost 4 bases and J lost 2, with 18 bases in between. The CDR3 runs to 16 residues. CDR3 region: CASSRSGTMWPYEQYF. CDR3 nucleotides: TGTGCCAGCAGCCGGTCTGGCACCATGTGGCCCTACGAGCAGTACTTC.

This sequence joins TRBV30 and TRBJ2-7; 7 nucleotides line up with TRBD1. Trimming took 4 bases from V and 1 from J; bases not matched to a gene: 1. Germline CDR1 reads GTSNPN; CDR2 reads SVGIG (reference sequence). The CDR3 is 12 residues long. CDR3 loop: CAWTGGSYEQYF. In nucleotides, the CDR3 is TGTGCCTGGACAGGGGGATCCTACGAGCAGTACTTC.

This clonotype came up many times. CDR3 nucleotide sequence: TGCAGCGTCGGGGGACAGGGGGCGCGGAATGGCTACACCTTC. As protein: CSVGGQGARNGYTF. The chain has TRBV29-1 and TRBJ1-2; TRBD1 aligns across 12 bases. The V and J ends lost 6 bases and 6 bases, in that order; junction bases with no gene match: 8. The germline V gene encodes CDR1 SQVTM and CDR2 ANQGSEA. There are 14 residues in the CDR3.

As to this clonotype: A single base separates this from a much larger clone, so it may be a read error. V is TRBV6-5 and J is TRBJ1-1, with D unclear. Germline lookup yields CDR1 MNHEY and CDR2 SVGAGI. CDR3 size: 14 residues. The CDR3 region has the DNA TGTGCCAGCAGTTACCAGATAAAGAACACTGAAGCTTCCTTT. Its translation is CASSYQIKNTEASF.

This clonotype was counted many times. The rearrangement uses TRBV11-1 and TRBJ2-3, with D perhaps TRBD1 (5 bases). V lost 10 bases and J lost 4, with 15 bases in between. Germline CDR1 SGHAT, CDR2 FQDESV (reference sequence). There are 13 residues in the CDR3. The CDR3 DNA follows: TGTGCCACTTCAAACAGGCGGTCAGATACGCAGTATTTT. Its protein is CATSNRRSDTQYF. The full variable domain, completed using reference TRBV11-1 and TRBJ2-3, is EAEVAQSPRYKITEKSQAVAFWCDPISGHATLYWYRQILGQGPELLVQFQDESVVDDSQLPKDRFSAERLKGVDSTLKIQPAELGDSAMYLCATSNRRSDTQYFGPGTRLTVL.

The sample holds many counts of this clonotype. The CDR3 sequence: CASSQDHARIGYTF. In DNA, the CDR3 is TGCGCCAGCAGCCAAGATCATGCCAGGATCGGCTACACCTTC. The rearrangement uses TRBV4-1 and TRBJ1-2; D gene unclear. There are 14 residues in the CDR3. With 0 bases removed from V and 8 bases from J, the gap between germline ends came to 13 bases. CDR1 and CDR2 from the germline V gene are MGHRA and YSYEKL.

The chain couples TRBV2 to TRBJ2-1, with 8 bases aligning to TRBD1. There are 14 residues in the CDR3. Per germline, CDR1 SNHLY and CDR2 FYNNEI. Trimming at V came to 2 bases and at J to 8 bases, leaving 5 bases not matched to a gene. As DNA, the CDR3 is TGTGCCAGCAGTGAACAGGGGGCAATGGATGAGCAGTTCTTC. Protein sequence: CASSEQGAMDEQFF.

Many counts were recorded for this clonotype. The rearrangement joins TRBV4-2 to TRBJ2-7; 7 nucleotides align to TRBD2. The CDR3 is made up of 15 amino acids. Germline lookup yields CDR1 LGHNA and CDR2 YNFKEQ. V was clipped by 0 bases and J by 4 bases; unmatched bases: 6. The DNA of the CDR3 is TGTGCCAGCAGCCAAGATGTCACTAGCGATTACGAGCAGTACTTC. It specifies CASSQDVTSDYEQYF.

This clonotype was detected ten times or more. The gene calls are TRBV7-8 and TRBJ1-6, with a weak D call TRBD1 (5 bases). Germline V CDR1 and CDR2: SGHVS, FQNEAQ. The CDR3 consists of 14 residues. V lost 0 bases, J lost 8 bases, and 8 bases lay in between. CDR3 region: CASSLALGHSPLHF. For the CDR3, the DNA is TGTGCCAGCAGCTTAGCGTTGGGGCATTCACCCCTCCACTTT.

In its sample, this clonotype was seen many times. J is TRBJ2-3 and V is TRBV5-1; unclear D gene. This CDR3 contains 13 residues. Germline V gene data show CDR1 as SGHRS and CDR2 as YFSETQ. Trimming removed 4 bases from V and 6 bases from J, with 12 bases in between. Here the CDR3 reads CASSRDGRDTQYF. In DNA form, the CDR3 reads TGCGCCAGCAGCCGTGATGGGCGGGATACGCAGTATTTT.